This T cell receptor (beta chain) was recorded in a study of blood T cell repertoires in COVID-19. Study summary: Sites in the United States, Italy and Spain provided acute and convalescent COVID-19 samples. T cells, B-cell-depleted T cells, or PBMCs provided the cDNA or gDNA that served as material.

The CDR3 extends over 15 amino acids. Germline CDR1 and CDR2: SGHTA and FQGNSA. V lost 4 bases to trimming and J lost 4 bases; unmatched junction nucleotides: 10. Per the authors' pipeline: Nucleated cell number was recorded as an estimate derived from reference gene primer amplification. The data were produced by immunoSEQ multiplex PCR, yet TCRdb's version contains in-frame clones alone and is incomplete. V, J and clone size are taken as reported in that table, and D and trimming were inferred from the DNA itself. The profile covers a few hundred thousand clones, with about 83% appearing a single time and about 12% taken by the ten largest.

The source material was peripheral blood. The chain joins TRBV7-2 to TRBJ2-7; 7 bases agree with TRBD1. The TCR was taken from a man older than 75 with acute or convalescent COVID-19. DNA of the CDR3: TGTGCCAGCAGCTCTACAGGGGCGACGGCGTACGAGCAGTACTTC. It yields the protein CASSSTGATAYEQYF.